The 10 T cell receptor beta chains below come from one sample, sequenced in a study of blood T cell repertoires in COVID-19. Profiling relied on immunoSEQ multiplex PCR, and the TCRdb table lists in-frame clones only, not all of them. The sample consists of some 530,000 clones, 70% to 90% of them appearing once. Sequencing was performed on peripheral blood. These receptor sequences come from a human donor in a cohort sampled during active COVID-19.

The gene calls are TRBV5-6 and TRBJ1-2; D is possibly TRBD1 (5 bases). V dropped 0 bases and J dropped 5 bases, with 20 bases sitting between them. The CDR3 totals 17 residues. Germline-derived CDR1 and CDR2 are SGHDT and YYEEEE. The CDR3 DNA reads TGTGCCAGCAGCTTGGGCGCCCAATATGCAGGGCAGTATGGCTACACCTTC. Its protein is CASSLGAQYAGQYGYTF.

The rearrangement links TRBV28 to TRBJ1-3; TRBD1 agrees at 7 bases. The V gene end was trimmed by 6 bases and the J gene end by 6 bases; junction bases not matched to a gene: 14. This CDR3 is built from 16 residues. Germline CDR1 is MDHEN and CDR2 is SYDVKM. The CDR3 reads CASRIHPGQSINTIYF. The CDR3 bases are TGTGCCAGCAGAATCCATCCGGGACAGTCCATAAACACCATATATTTT.

The rearrangement uses TRBV11-3 and TRBJ2-1; D is unresolved. The CDR3 sequence is 11 residues long. Germline CDR1 is SGHNT and CDR2 is YENEEA. V was pared by 1 base and J by 8 bases, with 3 bases between. CDR3 amino acids: CASSLGHEQFF. DNA of the CDR3: TGTGCCAGCAGCTTAGGGCATGAGCAGTTCTTC.

This clone was found many times. The chain has TRBV10-3 and TRBJ2-5; maybe TRBD2 (6 bases). The CDR3 consists of 14 residues. From germline, CDR1 is ENHRY and CDR2 SYGVKD. Between the trimmed V and J ends, which lost 4 bases and 3 bases, there was a span of 12 bases. The CDR3 spells CAISGGDGEETQYF. The CDR3 DNA sequence: TGTGCCATCAGTGGGGGGGACGGAGAAGAGACCCAGTACTTC.

The V and J genes are TRBV11-2 and TRBJ1-4; D might be TRBD1 (6 bases). The CDR3 spans 17 residues. Trimming removed 5 bases from V and 3 bases from J, with 19 bases in between. Per germline, CDR1 SGHAT and CDR2 FQNNGV. This CDR3 is CASSQRIQGLPNEKLFF. CDR3 nucleotides: TGTGCCAGCAGCCAAAGGATTCAGGGGCTCCCTAATGAAAAACTGTTTTTT.

CDR3 sequence: CASSTRQAGELFF. CDR3 DNA: TGTGCCAGCAGTACTCGACAGGCCGGGGAGCTGTTTTTT. This chain links TRBV27 with TRBJ2-2; D is perhaps TRBD1 (6 bases). CDR1 MNHEY and CDR2 SMNVEV come from the germline V gene (reference sequence). CDR3 length equals 13 residues. V lost 5 bases and J 6 bases, leaving 10 bases between the germline ends.

The chain recombines TRBV7-9 with TRBJ1-4; TRBD1 matches 7 bases. The CDR3 consists of 15 residues. Germline V CDR1 and CDR2: SEHNR, FQNEAQ (reference sequence). V shed 3 bases and J 8 bases; nucleotides not matched to a gene: 9. The CDR3 protein is CASSFREQGREKLFF. The CDR3 DNA reads as TGTGCCAGCAGCTTCAGGGAACAGGGGAGAGAAAAACTGTTTTTT.

J is TRBJ1-5 and V is TRBV15; D gene ambiguous. This CDR3 contains 15 residues. The germline V gene encodes CDR1 LNHNV and CDR2 YYDKDF (reference sequence). Trimming pared 0 bases from V and 1 base from J, leaving 7 bases between. The CDR3 protein is CATSRDQISNQPQHF. In DNA form, the CDR3 reads TGTGCCACCAGCAGAGATCAGATCAGCAATCAGCCCCAGCATTTT.

This clone has a handful of counts. The chain has TRBV19 and TRBJ2-2; TRBD2 is a possible D gene (5 bases). Trimming removed 4 bases at V and 5 bases at J, with 14 bases between. This CDR3 is built from 15 residues. From germline, CDR1 is LNHDA and CDR2 SQIVND (reference sequence). CDR3 sequence (DNA): TGTGCCAGTAGTAGGCGGGCCCTCGGGACCGGGGAGCTGTTTTTT. Translated: CASSRRALGTGELFF.

The CDR3 sequence: CASSLGAAMNTEAFF. The CDR3 DNA sequence: TGTGCCAGCAGCTTAGGCGCAGCGATGAACACTGAAGCTTTCTTT. J is TRBJ1-1 and V is TRBV7-9; D is undetermined. CDR3 length equals 15 residues. Trimming pared 1 base from V and 0 bases from J, leaving 9 bases between. From germline, CDR1 is SEHNR and CDR2 FQNEAQ (reference sequence).